This T cell receptor (beta chain) was retrieved from a study of early T cells in non-severe SARS-CoV-2 infection. Each CDR3 protein is one row after TCRdb ran MiXCR on the 5' RACE reads. The sample comprises approximately 81,000 distinct CDR3 sequences, about 14% of which are singletons, and roughly 3% rests with the top ten. This clonotype was seen at least ten times. V shed 0 bases and J shed 6 bases, with 12 bases lying between them. The CDR3 spans 14 residues. Germline V gene sequence: CDR1 MGHRA, CDR2 YSYEKL. Sequencing input: whole blood. This receptor was obtained from an adult who was a healthcare worker with PCR-confirmed SARS-CoV-2 infection or an uninfected control (not recorded which). The chain couples TRBV4-1 to TRBJ2-7, with TRBD1 as a possible D gene (6 bases). CDR3 residues: CASSQDIGGGEQYF. The CDR3 DNA follows: TGCGCCAGCAGCCAAGATATAGGGGGTGGCGAGCAGTACTTC.